This TCR beta chain was obtained from a study of blood T cell repertoires in COVID-19. Study details: The origin of the acute and convalescent COVID-19 samples was the United States, Italy and Spain. PBMCs, B-cell-depleted T cells, or T cells provided the cDNA or gDNA that made up the material.

Germline CDR1 reads LGHNA; CDR2 reads YNFKEQ. The CDR3 totals 17 residues. V shed 6 bases and J shed 7 bases, with 24 bases lying between them. Per the study methods: From reference gene primer amplification, estimates of nucleated cell counts were derived. Using immunoSEQ multiplex PCR, the repertoire was profiled, and TCRdb retains in-frame clones only, with some absent. V and J calls and clone size are given by that table; D and trimming were obtained from the DNA. The table lists roughly 23,000 clones, around nine tenths of them singletons. Seattle enrolled patients during active infection and tracked them longitudinally.

The chain joins TRBV4-2 to TRBJ2-2, with D possibly matching TRBD2 (5 bases). The clonotype originates from a man aged 65 to 85 with COVID-19, enrolled during active disease. Sequenced sample: peripheral blood. The CDR3 loop reads CASSYSNRRPPDGELFF. CDR3 in DNA: TGTGCCAGCAGTTACAGTAATAGGAGGCCTCCGGACGGGGAGCTGTTTTTT.